The 18 T cell receptor beta chains below all came from one sample that was sequenced in a study of neoadjuvant anti-PD-1 for oral cavity cancer. The data were produced by immunoSEQ multiplex PCR, yet TCRdb's version contains in-frame clones alone and is incomplete. The sample has about 16,000 clones; about 61% are singletons. The specimen was PBMCs, collected before nivolumab (anti-PD-1) treatment. These receptor sequences come from a person between 40 and 79 years old with oral cavity squamous cell carcinoma.

The chain uses TRBV19 and TRBJ2-2, with D perhaps assigned TRBD1 or TRBD2 (6 bases each). Germline CDR1 is LNHDA and CDR2 is SQIVND (reference sequence). The CDR3 covers 16 residues. Trimming took off 7 bases at V and 3 bases at J, with 18 bases between the two ends. The CDR3 loop is CASKGGALHYTGELFF. DNA for the CDR3: TGTGCCAGTAAGGGGGGTGCCCTACATTACACCGGGGAGCTGTTTTTT.

This chain joins TRBV4-1 and TRBJ2-1; D perhaps matches TRBD1 (6 bases). V lost 3 bases and J lost 2, with 14 bases in between. This CDR3 contains 16 residues. Germline values: CDR1 MGHRA, CDR2 YSYEKL. CDR3 region: CASSQGAQGTYNEQFF. CDR3 DNA sequence: TGCGCCAGCAGCCAGGGAGCCCAGGGGACCTACAATGAGCAGTTCTTC.

The gene calls are TRBV9 and TRBJ1-3, with TRBD1 matching over 9 bases. After removal of 0 bases from V and 7 bases from J, the junction contained 11 bases not matched to a gene. CDR3 size: 17 residues. CDR1 is SGDLS and CDR2 is YYNGEE in the germline V gene. CDR3 coding DNA: TGTGCCAGCAGCGTAGAGGGGGGACAGGGCGGCTCGAACACCATATATTTT. Translating gives CASSVEGGQGGSNTIYF.

The rearrangement uses TRBV28 and TRBJ1-2; D remains ambiguous. The V end was cut by 1 base, the J end by 3 bases, with 9 bases between. Germline V lookup: CDR1 MDHEN, CDR2 SYDVKM. This CDR3 is built from 14 residues. The DNA for the CDR3 is TGTGCCAGCAGTTTATCGGGAAGAGACTATGGCTACACCTTC. The encoded protein is CASSLSGRDYGYTF.

V is TRBV5-1 and J is TRBJ2-5, with 10 bases aligning to TRBD2. This CDR3 has 13 amino acids. The V segment lost 4 bases and the J segment 5 bases; nucleotides outside the gene matches: 2. Germline V gene data show CDR1 as SGHRS and CDR2 as YFSETQ. This CDR3 reads CASSASGSETQYF. The CDR3, as DNA: TGCGCCAGCAGCGCTAGCGGGAGTGAGACCCAGTACTTC.

The table lists this clone with a few counts. This chain connects TRBV27 to TRBJ2-7; TRBD1 agrees at 9 bases. Germline values: CDR1 MNHEY, CDR2 SMNVEV (reference sequence). The CDR3 runs to 14 residues. The ends lost 9 bases at V and 5 bases at J; junction bases unmatched: 11. The CDR3 sequence: CASAVGTGFDEQYF. Written as DNA, the CDR3 is TGTGCCAGTGCAGTGGGGACAGGGTTCGACGAGCAGTACTTC.

The chain carries TRBV5-1 and TRBJ1-2, with 10 positions matching TRBD1. V dropped 4 bases and J dropped 8; count of bases not matched to a gene: 11. The CDR3 covers 15 residues. In germline, CDR1 is SGHRS, CDR2 YFSETQ. Here the CDR3 reads CASSPTSGQGNGYTF. CDR3 DNA: TGCGCCAGCAGCCCCACCTCGGGACAGGGGAACGGCTACACCTTC.

The chain employs TRBV15 and TRBJ1-2; a weak D match, TRBD1 (5 bases). The CDR3 contains 13 residues. Trimming left V 0 bases short and J 14 bases short, with 16 bases between. In germline, CDR1 is LNHNV, CDR2 YYDKDF (reference sequence). Here the CDR3 reads CATSRDPVGPWTF. The CDR3 nucleotides read TGTGCCACCAGCAGAGATCCCGTGGGGCCTTGGACCTTC. Together with reference TRBV15 and TRBJ1-2, the CDR3 gives the full variable domain: DAMVIQNPRYQVTQFGKPVTLSCSQTLNHNVMYWYQQKSSQAPKLLFHYYDKDFNNEADTPDNFQSRRPNTSFCFLDIRSPGLGDTAMYLCATSRDPVGPWTFGSGTRLTVV.

The genes are TRBV5-4 and TRBJ2-7, with 9 bases aligning to TRBD2. Unmatched junction bases numbered 8, after V lost 4 bases and J lost 0 bases. Germline lookup yields CDR1 SGHNT and CDR2 YYREEE (reference sequence). The CDR3 spans 16 residues. The CDR3: CASSPDLAGSSYEQYF. In DNA, the CDR3 is TGTGCCAGCAGCCCGGATCTAGCGGGGAGCTCCTACGAGCAGTACTTC.

J is TRBJ2-3 and V is TRBV7-2, with 8 bases fitting TRBD1. The CDR3 runs 13 residues. J was trimmed by 10 bases and V by 2 bases; bases with no gene match: 5. Germline assignment: CDR1 SGHTA and CDR2 FQGNSA. The CDR3 is CASSLLGQVAQYF. The CDR3 DNA follows: TGTGCCAGCAGCTTACTGGGACAGGTCGCGCAGTATTTT.

This clone was seen only once. The chain carries TRBV7-9 and TRBJ2-5; a weak D match, TRBD1 (6 bases). The CDR3 is made up of 14 amino acids. Trimming took 7 bases from V and 1 from J, leaving 13 bases between them. Germline assignment: CDR1 SEHNR and CDR2 FQNEAQ (reference sequence). The chain's CDR3 is CASTLGALQETQYF. In DNA, the CDR3 is TGTGCCAGCACCTTGGGGGCCCTCCAAGAGACCCAGTACTTC.

The V gene is TRBV11-2, the J gene TRBJ2-5; D might be TRBD2 (6 bases). The germline gives CDR1 SGHAT, CDR2 FQNNGV. The V and J ends lost 6 bases and 5 bases respectively, with 16 bases between them. This CDR3 is 14 amino acids long. The chain's CDR3 is CASRPGAGTETQYF. Written as DNA, the CDR3 is TGTGCCAGCAGACCAGGTGCGGGAACGGAGACCCAGTACTTC.

The rearrangement joins TRBV27 to TRBJ2-7; D possibly corresponds to TRBD2 (6 bases). V was shortened by 0 bases and J by 2 bases, with 11 bases between the two germline ends. The length of the CDR3 is 15 residues. Looked up from germline, CDR1 is MNHEY and CDR2 is SMNVEV (reference sequence). In DNA form, the CDR3 reads TGTGCCAGCAGTTTATCGGGGACTGCCCCCTACGAGCAGTACTTC. This encodes CASSLSGTAPYEQYF.

The V call is TRBV11-2, the J call TRBJ1-1, with D hard to call. Germline lookup yields CDR1 SGHAT and CDR2 FQNNGV. The length of the CDR3 is 11 residues. Trimming stripped 2 bases from V and 7 bases from J, with 5 bases between. CDR3 DNA sequence: TGTGCCAGCAGCTTAATTGGTGAAGCTTTCTTT. This codes for CASSLIGEAFF. The variable domain in full, completed from reference TRBV11-2 and TRBJ1-1, reads EAGVAQSPRYKIIEKRQSVAFWCNPISGHATLYWYQQILGQGPKLLIQFQNNGVVDDSQLPKDRFSAERLKGVDSTLKIQPAKLEDSAVYLCASSLIGEAFFGQGTRLTVV.

The genes are TRBV4-2 and TRBJ2-2, with 10 positions matching TRBD2. From germline, CDR1 is LGHNA and CDR2 YNFKEQ. V gave up 0 bases and J gave up 2 bases; unmatched junction bases: 12. This CDR3 has 20 residues. This chain's CDR3 is CASSQDSGLAGAKNTGELFF. The CDR3 bases are TGTGCCAGCAGCCAAGATTCCGGTCTAGCGGGAGCGAAAAACACCGGGGAGCTGTTTTTT.

The CDR3 is CASSFSGSTDTQYF. The CDR3 region has the DNA TGCGCCAGCAGCTTCAGCGGGAGCACAGATACGCAGTATTTT. This chain links TRBV5-1 with TRBJ2-3; a possible D gene is TRBD2 (6 bases). In germline, CDR1 is SGHRS, CDR2 YFSETQ. The CDR3 contains 14 residues. Trimming stripped 2 bases from V and 0 bases from J, with 7 bases between.

With regard to this clone: The junction departs from the called germline gene at one end, perhaps through a read error. The chain uses TRBV11-2 and TRBJ2-5; D gene unclear. Germline V lookup: CDR1 SGHAT, CDR2 FQNNGV. CDR3 length: 14 amino acids. The DNA of the CDR3 is TGTGCCAGCGGCTTAGTGTCCCTCGTGGAGACCCAGTACTTC. Encoded protein: CASGLVSLVETQYF.

This clone has a handful of counts. The chain joins TRBV28 to TRBJ1-4, with a weak D call TRBD1 (6 bases). Trimming took 6 bases from V and 5 from J, leaving 19 bases between them. The CDR3 has 16 residues. Germline V gene sequence: CDR1 MDHEN, CDR2 SYDVKM. The CDR3 DNA is TGTGCCAGCAGCAGTAACAGGGCGGCAAAAAATGAAAAACTGTTTTTT. It specifies CASSSNRAAKNEKLFF.